This TCR beta chain was found in a study of T cells in localized non-small cell lung cancer (dated by TCRdb to about 2020). Broadly, across the study: The study examined T cell repertoires in a few hundred patients with early-stage NSCLC and compared tumors with uninvolved tumor-adjacent lungs. All 250 or so NSCLC patients in the cohort were treatment-naive and had localized lung tumors that were resected. NSCLC patients had a mean age of approximately 72 years, and around 130 were male and 107 female.

At diagnosis, tumor, uninvolved tumor-adjacent lung and peripheral blood were collected and then preserved as a mix of FFPE and fresh-frozen material. Blood samples were analyzed as peripheral blood mononuclear cells for TCR repertoire profiling. Results the study describes overall, beyond this receptor: A median of roughly 60 of the top 100 tumor clones were detected in paired uninvolved adjacent lung, and around 27 of these tumor clones were also found among the top 100 clones of the paired uninvolved adjacent lung. Because the study design was exploratory, TCR variables were selected using unadjusted p-values without false-discovery rate correction. Uninvolved tumor-adjacent lung showed the highest T cell clonality, higher than tumor, which suggests more focused antigenic responses in the uninvolved tumor-adjacent lung. Multi-region tumor sequencing was not performed, so intratumor heterogeneity could not be excluded. Higher T cell density in blood was associated with longer overall survival, whereas higher clonality in adjacent lung was associated with shorter survival.

As regards this clone: Its binding antigen is unknown. No base-level quality is on record; no much larger clone is a single base apart.

TCR beta CDR3 regions were sequenced from DNA using the immunoSEQ Assay. On the authors' methods: To compute T cell density, TCR beta template counts were normalized to usable DNA, which was estimated by amplifying housekeeping genes. Richness was estimated using the preseqR package, with extrapolation to 400,000 templates for PBMC samples and to 120,000 templates for tissue samples. Clonality was calculated as one minus Pielou's evenness. To identify tissue-enriched TCRs, differential abundance testing was run on productive amino-acid clonotypes with a minimum total count of 5 and an alpha of 0.1. The Jaccard Index and the Morisita Overlap Index were used to quantify repertoire overlap between compartments. GLIPH grouped TCR beta CDR3s together with public tetramer-defined viral CDR3s, and a viral motif had to include at least three viral sequences and also show V-gene enrichment. Not all clones reach the TCRdb copy of this immuneACCESS table, which keeps in-frame sequences only. Checked studies attribute under half of the gap to unresolved V genes and leave the rest unexplained. For V, J and clone size, that table is used; D and trimming come from the DNA. Counted in this sample were about 59,000 clones; around 90% of them appeared once. 22% of the sample rests with the top ten.

As encoded in the germline V gene, CDR1 is SGHVS while CDR2 is FQNEAQ. The CDR3 has 12 amino acids, counting the end cysteine and phenylalanine. CDR3 DNA only is kept here, 36 bases in frame from base 1. Trimming at the junction amounts to 1 base on V and 8 bases on J, and the germline ends lie 8 bases apart. The receptor's source is a man aged 35 to 69 with stage I squamous cell lung carcinoma. The sequences come from peripheral blood, collected before any cancer treatment. The rearrangement combines TRBV7-8 with TRBJ1-1, with no D gene named confidently. The DNA sequence is as follows: TGTGCCAGCAGCTTAGTCTTGGGGGAAGCTTTCTTT. It specifies CASSLVLGEAFF.